A selection of T cell receptor beta chains follows, all from one sample in a study of cytomegalovirus exposure and HLA in healthy donors. Clones were sequenced by immunoSEQ multiplex PCR, and TCRdb holds only the in-frame ones, with some missing. The table shows 110,000 to 150,000 clones, with around 80% occurring only once. The source material was PBMCs. The receptor set was obtained from a man aged 35 to 55 in good health and CMV-seronegative. CDR3s include the opening cysteine and the closing phenylalanine or tryptophan. A D gene is named only where the DNA matches it firmly. Clone size is not always given. Where it is, it says once, few, many or a class for expanded clones.

d_gene	j_gene	abundance	v_gene	CDR3aa	CDR3nt
TRBD1	TRBJ1-2	.	TRBV6-1	CASREQGAALYGYTF	TGTGCCAGCAGGGAGCAGGGGGCGGCGTTGTATGGCTACACCTTC
.	TRBJ1-4	.	TRBV27	CASSLSSGWATNEKLFF	TGTGCCAGCAGTTTATCTTCAGGTTGGGCAACTAATGAAAAACTGTTTTTT
TRBD1	TRBJ1-1	.	TRBV18	CASSLKQGAENTEAFF	TGTGCCAGCTCACTTAAACAGGGGGCGGAGAACACTGAAGCTTTCTTT
TRBD1	TRBJ1-1	.	TRBV2	CASSVTGAGHTEAFF	TGTGCCAGCAGTGTCACAGGGGCCGGGCACACTGAAGCTTTCTTT
.	TRBJ1-1	.	TRBV30	CAWSAAGNTEAFF	TGTGCCTGGAGTGCGGCAGGTAACACTGAAGCTTTCTTT
TRBD1	TRBJ1-5	.	TRBV29-1	CSVLQGVGQPQHF	TGCAGCGTTCTCCAGGGGGTGGGTCAGCCCCAGCATTTT
.	TRBJ1-2	few	TRBV4-2	CASSQEAAPNYGYTF	TGTGCCAGCAGCCAAGAGGCGGCGCCTAACTATGGCTACACCTTC
TRBD1	TRBJ1-1	.	TRBV15	CATSRAPTGQMNTEAFF	TGTGCCACCAGCAGAGCCCCCACGGGACAGATGAACACTGAAGCTTTCTTT
.	TRBJ1-2	.	TRBV5-5	CASSSLNQGYYGYTF	TGTGCCAGCAGCTCGCTCAACCAGGGGTACTATGGCTACACCTTC
.	TRBJ2-7	.	TRBV28	CATHNSRPPYEQYF	TGTGCCACCCACAACAGTCGCCCACCCTACGAGCAGTACTTC
.	TRBJ2-4	once	TRBV1	CTSSQSEAKNIQYF	TGCACCAGCAGCCAATCAGAAGCCAAAAACATTCAGTACTTC